One sample yielded the 5 T cell receptor beta chains listed below, sequenced in a study of T cell repertoires in cytomegalovirus infection. These receptors' antigens are unknown. TCRdb recomputed calls from the reads with MiXCR, one row per CDR3 protein. The sample shows fewer than 1,000,000 distinct CDR3 sequences, approximately 33% of them seen only once. The sequencing here drew on cultured CD8+ T cells from PBMCs, taken from culture after CMV antigen stimulation. These receptors all come from a human donor in good health (CMV status not recorded). Some clones in this sample may be carry-over from other donors' samples.

The V call is TRBV27, the J call TRBJ1-1; no reliable D call. Trimming took 6 bases from V and 3 from J, leaving 11 bases between them. The length of the CDR3 is 13 residues. Germline V gives CDR1 MNHEY, CDR2 SMNVEV (reference sequence). The CDR3 nucleotides read TGTGCCAGCAGGTCCGTAGGGTACACTGAAGCTTTCTTT. Translating it yields CASRSVGYTEAFF.

The chain combines TRBV9 with TRBJ2-3; D possibly corresponds to TRBD1 (6 bases). Germline values: CDR1 SGDLS, CDR2 YYNGEE. Between the trimmed V and J ends, which lost 2 bases and 1 base, there was a span of 11 bases. The CDR3 covers 15 residues. The CDR3 sequence: CASSVQGSRTDTQYF. For the CDR3, the DNA is TGTGCCAGCAGCGTCCAGGGGTCCCGCACAGATACGCAGTATTTT.

This clonotype has only one observation. A read error is possible here, since a much larger clone lies one base away. The gene calls are TRBV7-8 and TRBJ1-1, with D uncertain. CDR3 length: 11 residues. From germline, CDR1 is SGHVS and CDR2 FQNEAQ. The chain's CDR3 is CVSSLTIEAFF. CDR3 nucleotides: TGTGTCAGCAGCTTAACGATTGAAGCTTTCTTT. The entire variable domain, with the rest obtained from reference TRBV7-8 and TRBJ1-1, is as follows: GAGVSQSPRYKVAKRGQDVALRCDPISGHVSLFWYQQALGQGPEFLTYFQNEAQLDKSGLPSDRFFAERPEGSVSTLKIQRTQQEDSAVYLCVSSLTIEAFFGQGTRLTVV.

The chain uses TRBV14 and TRBJ2-2, with TRBD2 matching 9 bases. This CDR3 contains 15 residues. The V gene's germline CDR1 is SGHDN and CDR2 FVKESK. Losses at the gene ends were 4 bases for V and 8 bases for J; bases not matched to a gene: 8. DNA of the CDR3: TGTGCCAGCAGCCTTCGACTAGCGGCAGAGGGGGAGCTGTTTTTT. Protein product: CASSLRLAAEGELFF.

The V gene is TRBV6-2 or TRBV6-3, the J gene TRBJ2-1, with 8 bases that match TRBD1. Germline loops: CDR1 MNHEY, CDR2 SVGEGT. Germline trimming cut 7 bases from V and 2 bases from J; bases unmatched to any gene: 7. This CDR3 spans 15 amino acids. The CDR3 nucleotides read TGTGCCAGCACCCCCCAGGGGGCTACCTACAATGAGCAGTTCTTC. Translating gives CASTPQGATYNEQFF.